The rows below give T cell receptor beta chains drawn from one sample of a study of T cell repertoires in cytomegalovirus infection. One entry per CDR3 protein results from TCRdb running MiXCR on the reads. The table records over 150,000 distinct CDR3 sequences, approximately 15% of them present only once. What was sequenced was PBMCs. These receptors all come from a human donor in good health (CMV status not recorded). Some clones in this sample may be carry-over from other donors' samples. Each CDR3 is given with its conserved first and last residue. Fields, in order: D gene, V gene, clone size, J gene, CDR3 protein, CDR3 DNA. D genes are given only for firm matches. Size is stated for part of the rows, as once, few or many counts, or as a class when the clone is expanded.

d_gene: .; v_gene: TRBV2; abundance: .; j_gene: TRBJ2-5; CDR3aa: CATRQNELQETQYF; CDR3nt: TGTGCCACCAGACAGAATGAACTTCAAGAGACCCAGTACTTC
d_gene: .; v_gene: TRBV6-1; abundance: .; j_gene: TRBJ2-3; CDR3aa: CASTLQTWGTDTQYF; CDR3nt: TGTGCCAGCACTTTACAGACATGGGGCACAGATACGCAGTATTTT
d_gene: TRBD1; v_gene: TRBV19; abundance: many; j_gene: TRBJ1-1; CDR3aa: CASTARTGGSTEAFF; CDR3nt: TGTGCCAGTACAGCTCGGACAGGGGGTAGCACTGAAGCTTTCTTT
d_gene: .; v_gene: TRBV7-9; abundance: many; j_gene: TRBJ1-1; CDR3aa: CASSLGSMTANTEAFF; CDR3nt: TGTGCCAGCAGCTTAGGCTCCATGACTGCTAACACTGAAGCTTTCTTT
d_gene: TRBD1; v_gene: TRBV11-2; abundance: many; j_gene: TRBJ1-1; CDR3aa: CASSASGTGRTEAFF; CDR3nt: TGTGCCAGCAGCGCCTCCGGGACAGGGAGAACTGAAGCTTTCTTT
d_gene: .; v_gene: TRBV7-4; abundance: .; j_gene: TRBJ1-1; CDR3aa: CASSFIPGHNTEAFF; CDR3nt: TGTGCCAGCAGCTTTATCCCAGGGCATAACACTGAAGCTTTCTTT
d_gene: .; v_gene: TRBV5-1; abundance: few; j_gene: TRBJ1-5; CDR3aa: CASSPGELGNQPQHF; CDR3nt: TGCGCCAGCAGCCCAGGGGAGCTCGGCAATCAGCCCCAGCATTTT
d_gene: .; v_gene: TRBV6-2/TRBV6-3; abundance: .; j_gene: TRBJ1-5; CDR3aa: CASSYGDHLDSNQPQHF; CDR3nt: TGTGCCAGCAGTTACGGGGACCACCTGGATAGCAATCAGCCCCAGCATTTT
d_gene: .; v_gene: TRBV6-2/TRBV6-3; abundance: .; j_gene: TRBJ1-1; CDR3aa: CASSWDGYTEAFF; CDR3nt: TGTGCCAGCAGTTGGGACGGCTACACTGAAGCTTTCTTT
d_gene: .; v_gene: TRBV7-2; abundance: many; j_gene: TRBJ1-1; CDR3aa: CASSLVQGGLNTEAFF; CDR3nt: TGTGCCAGCAGCTTAGTTCAGGGAGGGTTGAACACTGAAGCTTTCTTT
d_gene: .; v_gene: TRBV28; abundance: few; j_gene: TRBJ1-3; CDR3aa: CASLQGYSGNTIYF; CDR3nt: TGTGCCAGCCTCCAGGGGTACTCTGGAAACACCATATATTTT
d_gene: .; v_gene: TRBV28; abundance: .; j_gene: TRBJ2-1; CDR3aa: CASSQDRNFYNEQFF; CDR3nt: TGTGCCAGCAGCCAGGACCGGAACTTCTACAATGAGCAGTTCTTC
d_gene: .; v_gene: TRBV7-9; abundance: .; j_gene: TRBJ2-1; CDR3aa: CASSFGSVLDNEQFF; CDR3nt: TGTGCCAGCAGCTTTGGATCCGTTTTAGACAATGAGCAGTTCTTC
d_gene: .; v_gene: TRBV6-2/TRBV6-3; abundance: .; j_gene: TRBJ2-7; CDR3aa: CASSQRYPYEQYF; CDR3nt: TGTGCCAGCAGCCAGAGGTACCCCTACGAGCAGTACTTC
d_gene: TRBD1; v_gene: TRBV6-1; abundance: few; j_gene: TRBJ1-2; CDR3aa: CASRDSRPGDSRYGYTF; CDR3nt: TGTGCCAGCAGAGATAGCCGACCCGGGGACAGCAGATATGGCTACACCTTC
d_gene: .; v_gene: TRBV7-2; abundance: many; j_gene: TRBJ2-7; CDR3aa: CASSLGGLEQYF; CDR3nt: TGTGCCAGCAGCTTAGGAGGACTCGAGCAGTACTTC
d_gene: TRBD1; v_gene: TRBV7-2; abundance: many; j_gene: TRBJ1-1; CDR3aa: CASSLGTGTNTEAFF; CDR3nt: TGTGCCAGCAGCTTAGGGACAGGAACGAACACTGAAGCTTTCTTT
d_gene: .; v_gene: TRBV4-1; abundance: .; j_gene: TRBJ1-5; CDR3aa: CASSQAWGGSNQPQHF; CDR3nt: TGCGCCAGCAGCCAAGCCTGGGGTGGGTCAAATCAGCCCCAGCATTTT
d_gene: TRBD1; v_gene: TRBV7-8; abundance: many; j_gene: TRBJ2-3; CDR3aa: CASMRRDRSTDTQYF; CDR3nt: TGTGCCAGCATGCGCCGGGACAGAAGCACAGATACGCAGTATTTT
d_gene: .; v_gene: TRBV20-1; abundance: many; j_gene: TRBJ2-5; CDR3aa: CSAPRGAGRQETQYF; CDR3nt: TGCAGTGCGCCCCGGGGGGCGGGGCGACAAGAGACCCAGTACTTC
d_gene: .; v_gene: TRBV7-9; abundance: few; j_gene: TRBJ1-6; CDR3aa: CASSLEQFNSPLHF; CDR3nt: TGTGCCAGCAGCTTAGAACAGTTTAATTCACCCCTCCACTTT
d_gene: .; v_gene: TRBV12-3/TRBV12-4; abundance: .; j_gene: TRBJ1-5; CDR3aa: CASSLRSANGNQPQHF; CDR3nt: TGTGCCAGCAGTTTGCGGTCAGCCAACGGGAATCAGCCCCAGCATTTT
d_gene: .; v_gene: TRBV5-6; abundance: .; j_gene: TRBJ2-2; CDR3aa: CASSLSRHRSFIGELFF; CDR3nt: TGTGCCAGCAGCCTGTCTCGACACAGGAGCTTTATCGGGGAGCTGTTTTTT
d_gene: .; v_gene: TRBV7-2; abundance: many; j_gene: TRBJ1-4; CDR3aa: CASSSGTRLFF; CDR3nt: TGTGCCAGCAGCTCGGGAACTAGACTGTTTTTT
d_gene: .; v_gene: TRBV15; abundance: .; j_gene: TRBJ1-1; CDR3aa: CATSRDPQGTEAFF; CDR3nt: TGTGCCACCAGCAGAGATCCCCAGGGGACTGAAGCTTTCTTT
d_gene: .; v_gene: TRBV28; abundance: few; j_gene: TRBJ2-5; CDR3aa: CASSAPDIQETQYF; CDR3nt: TGTGCCAGCAGCGCCCCAGACATCCAAGAGACCCAGTACTTC
d_gene: .; v_gene: TRBV28; abundance: few; j_gene: TRBJ1-5; CDR3aa: CASSSSIKWGATQPQHF; CDR3nt: TGTGCCAGCAGTTCCTCAATTAAATGGGGGGCTACGCAGCCCCAGCATTTT
d_gene: TRBD1; v_gene: TRBV25-1; abundance: many; j_gene: TRBJ2-2; CDR3aa: CASSLRAGGNTGELFF; CDR3nt: TGTGCCAGCAGTCTGCGTGCAGGGGGCAACACCGGGGAGCTGTTTTTT
d_gene: .; v_gene: TRBV12-3/TRBV12-4; abundance: many; j_gene: TRBJ1-2; CDR3aa: CASSFARGADYGYTF; CDR3nt: TGTGCCAGCAGTTTCGCCCGAGGGGCCGACTATGGCTACACCTTC
d_gene: .; v_gene: TRBV7-9; abundance: .; j_gene: TRBJ1-4; CDR3aa: CASSRTDYEKLFF; CDR3nt: TGTGCCAGCAGCCGGACGGATTATGAAAAACTGTTTTTT
d_gene: TRBD1; v_gene: TRBV14; abundance: few; j_gene: TRBJ2-1; CDR3aa: CASRGQGPYNEQFF; CDR3nt: TGTGCCAGCAGAGGACAGGGTCCCTACAATGAGCAGTTCTTC
d_gene: TRBD1; v_gene: TRBV29-1; abundance: .; j_gene: TRBJ1-1; CDR3aa: CSVHRGNTEAFF; CDR3nt: TGCAGCGTCCACAGGGGAAACACTGAAGCTTTCTTT
d_gene: .; v_gene: TRBV28; abundance: many; j_gene: TRBJ1-2; CDR3aa: CASSTSGIFYGYTF; CDR3nt: TGTGCCAGCAGTACATCCGGGATCTTCTATGGCTACACCTTC
d_gene: TRBD1; v_gene: TRBV7-6; abundance: few; j_gene: TRBJ2-2; CDR3aa: CASSSRGLGTGELFF; CDR3nt: TGTGCCAGCAGCAGCAGGGGGCTCGGCACCGGGGAGCTGTTTTTT
d_gene: .; v_gene: TRBV6-4; abundance: many; j_gene: TRBJ2-6; CDR3aa: CASSDGGNGANVLTF; CDR3nt: TGTGCCAGCAGTGACGGTGGGAATGGGGCCAACGTCCTGACTTTC
d_gene: .; v_gene: TRBV20-1; abundance: .; j_gene: TRBJ1-1; CDR3aa: CSARDLLRQAATEAFF; CDR3nt: TGCAGTGCTAGAGACCTCCTCCGACAGGCAGCCACTGAAGCTTTCTTT
d_gene: TRBD1; v_gene: TRBV24-1; abundance: few; j_gene: TRBJ2-4; CDR3aa: CATSPNLGSGGKNIQYF; CDR3nt: TGTGCCACCAGTCCCAATTTAGGGTCAGGGGGCAAAAACATTCAGTACTTC
d_gene: TRBD2; v_gene: TRBV7-8; abundance: many; j_gene: TRBJ2-1; CDR3aa: CATENGGTSGLRSYNEQFF; CDR3nt: TGTGCCACCGAGAATGGGGGGACTAGCGGGCTTCGCTCCTACAATGAGCAGTTCTTC
d_gene: .; v_gene: TRBV19; abundance: few; j_gene: TRBJ2-1; CDR3aa: CASSIQEGITNEQFF; CDR3nt: TGTGCCAGTAGTATACAGGAGGGGATTACAAATGAGCAGTTCTTC
d_gene: .; v_gene: TRBV28; abundance: many; j_gene: TRBJ2-2; CDR3aa: CASSLGSTYTGELFF; CDR3nt: TGTGCCAGCAGTTTGGGCAGCACTTACACCGGGGAGCTGTTTTTT
d_gene: TRBD2; v_gene: TRBV15; abundance: few; j_gene: TRBJ2-1; CDR3aa: CATSWTSDNNEQFF; CDR3nt: TGTGCCACCAGCTGGACTAGCGACAACAATGAGCAGTTCTTC
d_gene: TRBD1; v_gene: TRBV27; abundance: few; j_gene: TRBJ2-7; CDR3aa: CASRPGTVLYEQYF; CDR3nt: TGTGCCAGCAGGCCGGGGACAGTCCTCTACGAGCAGTACTTC
d_gene: .; v_gene: TRBV30; abundance: .; j_gene: TRBJ2-6; CDR3aa: CAWAGANVLTF; CDR3nt: TGTGCCTGGGCTGGGGCCAACGTCCTGACTTTC
d_gene: TRBD1; v_gene: TRBV5-7; abundance: many; j_gene: TRBJ2-7; CDR3aa: CASRPGDSPTYEQYF; CDR3nt: TGTGCCAGCAGACCTGGGGACAGCCCAACCTACGAGCAGTACTTC
d_gene: .; v_gene: TRBV18; abundance: .; j_gene: TRBJ1-5; CDR3aa: CASSSNRNQPQHF; CDR3nt: TGTGCCAGCTCATCCAACAGGAACCAGCCCCAGCATTTT
d_gene: TRBD1; v_gene: TRBV5-4; abundance: few; j_gene: TRBJ1-2; CDR3aa: CASSLEPTGFNYGYTF; CDR3nt: TGTGCCAGCAGCTTGGAACCGACAGGGTTTAACTATGGCTACACCTTC
d_gene: .; v_gene: TRBV29-1; abundance: .; j_gene: TRBJ2-2; CDR3aa: CSAQPSALDGELFF; CDR3nt: TGCAGCGCCCAGCCCTCCGCCCTTGACGGGGAGCTGTTTTTT
d_gene: .; v_gene: TRBV24-1; abundance: .; j_gene: TRBJ2-3; CDR3aa: CATSDHTDTQYF; CDR3nt: TGTGCCACCAGTGACCACACAGATACGCAGTATTTT
d_gene: TRBD2; v_gene: TRBV18; abundance: few; j_gene: TRBJ2-1; CDR3aa: CASSPSGSGVSSYNEQFF; CDR3nt: TGTGCCAGCTCCCCGAGCGGGAGTGGGGTAAGCTCCTACAATGAGCAGTTCTTC
d_gene: TRBD2; v_gene: TRBV7-3; abundance: few; j_gene: TRBJ2-5; CDR3aa: CASSQFLGGRGVSRAQYF; CDR3nt: TGTGCCAGCAGCCAATTCCTGGGCGGGAGAGGAGTGTCAAGGGCCCAGTACTTC
d_gene: TRBD1; v_gene: TRBV5-1; abundance: .; j_gene: TRBJ1-6; CDR3aa: CASSLASTGRNSPLHF; CDR3nt: TGCGCCAGCAGCTTGGCCTCGACAGGGCGCAATTCACCCCTCCACTTT